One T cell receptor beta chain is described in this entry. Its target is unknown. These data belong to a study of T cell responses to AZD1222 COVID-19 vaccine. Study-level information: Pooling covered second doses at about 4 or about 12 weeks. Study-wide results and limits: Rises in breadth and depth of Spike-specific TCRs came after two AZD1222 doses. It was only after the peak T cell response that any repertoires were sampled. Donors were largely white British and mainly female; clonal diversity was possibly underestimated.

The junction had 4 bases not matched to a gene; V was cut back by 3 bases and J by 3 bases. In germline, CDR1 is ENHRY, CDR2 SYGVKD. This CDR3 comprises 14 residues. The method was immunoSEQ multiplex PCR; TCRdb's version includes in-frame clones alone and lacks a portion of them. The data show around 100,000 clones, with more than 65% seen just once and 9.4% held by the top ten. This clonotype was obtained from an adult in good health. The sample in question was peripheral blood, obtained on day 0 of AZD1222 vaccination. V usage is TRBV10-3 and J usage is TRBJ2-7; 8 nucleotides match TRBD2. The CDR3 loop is CAISDVAGSYEQYF. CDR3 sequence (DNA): TGTGCCATCAGTGACGTAGCGGGAAGCTACGAGCAGTACTTC.